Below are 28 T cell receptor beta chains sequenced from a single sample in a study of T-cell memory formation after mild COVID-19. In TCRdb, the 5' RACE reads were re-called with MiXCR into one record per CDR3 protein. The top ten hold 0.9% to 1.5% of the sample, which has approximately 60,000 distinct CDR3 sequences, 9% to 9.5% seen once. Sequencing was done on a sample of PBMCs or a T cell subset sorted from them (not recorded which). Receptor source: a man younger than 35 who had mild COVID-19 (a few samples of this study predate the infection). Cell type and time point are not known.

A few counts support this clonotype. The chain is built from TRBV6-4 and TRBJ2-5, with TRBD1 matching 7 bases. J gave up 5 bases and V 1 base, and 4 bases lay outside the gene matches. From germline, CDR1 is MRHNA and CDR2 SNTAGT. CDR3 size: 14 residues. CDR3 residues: CASSDCTGVETQYF. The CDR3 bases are TGTGCCAGCAGTGACTGCACAGGGGTGGAGACCCAGTACTTC.

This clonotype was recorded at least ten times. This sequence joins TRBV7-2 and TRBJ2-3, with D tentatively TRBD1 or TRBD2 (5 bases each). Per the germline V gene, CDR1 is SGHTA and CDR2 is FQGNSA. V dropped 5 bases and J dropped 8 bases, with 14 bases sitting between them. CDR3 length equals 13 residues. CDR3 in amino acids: CASSAPGPPTQYF. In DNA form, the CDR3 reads TGTGCCAGCAGCGCTCCGGGACCCCCTACGCAGTATTTT. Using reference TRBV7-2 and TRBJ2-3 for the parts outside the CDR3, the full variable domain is GAGVSQSPSNKVTEKGKDVELRCDPISGHTALYWYRQSLGQGLEFLIYFQGNSAPDKSGLPSDRFSAERTGGSVSTLTIQRTQQEDSAVYLCASSAPGPPTQYFGPGTRLTVL.

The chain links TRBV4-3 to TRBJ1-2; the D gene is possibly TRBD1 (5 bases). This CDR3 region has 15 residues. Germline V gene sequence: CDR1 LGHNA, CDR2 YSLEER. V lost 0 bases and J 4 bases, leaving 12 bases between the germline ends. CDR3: CASSQDRQGGYGYTF. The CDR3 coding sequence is TGCGCCAGCAGCCAAGATCGGCAGGGCGGCTATGGCTACACCTTC.

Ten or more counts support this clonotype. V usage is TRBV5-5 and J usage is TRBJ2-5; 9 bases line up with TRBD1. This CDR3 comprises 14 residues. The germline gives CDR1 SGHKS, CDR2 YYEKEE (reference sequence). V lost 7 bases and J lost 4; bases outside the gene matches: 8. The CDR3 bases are TGTGCCAGCGACGGGGACAGGGCGGCAGAGACCCAGTACTTC. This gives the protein CASDGDRAAETQYF.

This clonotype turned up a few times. The CDR3 here is CASTHRDRRVSGYTF. In DNA form, the CDR3 reads TGTGCCAGCACTCACCGGGACAGGCGAGTATCTGGCTACACCTTC. V and J are TRBV28 and TRBJ1-2; 8 nucleotides line up with TRBD1. The CDR3 is 15 amino acids. V lost 7 bases, J lost 7 bases, and 14 bases stayed unmatched. CDR1 and CDR2 (germline): MDHEN, SYDVKM.

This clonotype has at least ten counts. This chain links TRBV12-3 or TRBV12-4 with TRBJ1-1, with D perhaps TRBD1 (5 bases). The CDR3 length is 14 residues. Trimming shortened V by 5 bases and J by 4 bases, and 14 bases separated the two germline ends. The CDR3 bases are TGTGCCAGCAGTCGGGGACCGGGTAGCACTGAAGCTTTCTTT. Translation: CASSRGPGSTEAFF.

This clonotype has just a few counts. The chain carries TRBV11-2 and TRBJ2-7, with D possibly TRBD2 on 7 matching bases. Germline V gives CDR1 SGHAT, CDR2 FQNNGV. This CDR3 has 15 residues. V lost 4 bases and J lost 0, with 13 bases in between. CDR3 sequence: CASSSRRGPSYEQYF. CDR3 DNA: TGTGCCAGCAGCTCCAGGCGGGGGCCCTCCTACGAGCAGTACTTC.

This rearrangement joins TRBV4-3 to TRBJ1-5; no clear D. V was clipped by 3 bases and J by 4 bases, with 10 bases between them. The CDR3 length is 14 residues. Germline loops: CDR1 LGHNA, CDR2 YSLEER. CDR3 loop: CASSHGLGNQPQHF. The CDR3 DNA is TGCGCCAGCAGCCACGGACTAGGGAATCAGCCCCAGCATTTT.

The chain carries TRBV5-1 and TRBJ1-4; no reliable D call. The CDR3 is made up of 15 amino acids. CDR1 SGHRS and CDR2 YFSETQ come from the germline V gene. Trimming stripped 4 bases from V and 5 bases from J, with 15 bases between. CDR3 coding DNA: TGCGCCAGCAGCCCCGAAGGTGTATTAAATGAAAAACTGTTTTTT. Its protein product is CASSPEGVLNEKLFF.

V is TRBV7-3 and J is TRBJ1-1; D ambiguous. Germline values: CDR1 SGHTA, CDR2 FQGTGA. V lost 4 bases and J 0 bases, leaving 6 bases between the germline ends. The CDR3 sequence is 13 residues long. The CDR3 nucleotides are TGTGCCAGCAGCTCGGAAGTGAACACTGAAGCTTTCTTT. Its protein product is CASSSEVNTEAFF.

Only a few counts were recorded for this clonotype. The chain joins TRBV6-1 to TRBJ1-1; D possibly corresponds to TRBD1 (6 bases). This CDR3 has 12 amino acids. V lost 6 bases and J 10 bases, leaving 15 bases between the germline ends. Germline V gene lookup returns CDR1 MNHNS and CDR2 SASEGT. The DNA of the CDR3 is TGTGCCAGCAGGGAACAACAGGGAAGAGCTTTCTTT. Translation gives CASREQQGRAFF.

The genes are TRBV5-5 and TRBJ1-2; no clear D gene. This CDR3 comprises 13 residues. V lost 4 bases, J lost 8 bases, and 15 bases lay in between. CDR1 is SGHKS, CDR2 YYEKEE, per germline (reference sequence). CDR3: CASSRFPGEGYTF. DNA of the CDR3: TGTGCCAGCAGCCGTTTCCCCGGGGAGGGCTACACCTTC.

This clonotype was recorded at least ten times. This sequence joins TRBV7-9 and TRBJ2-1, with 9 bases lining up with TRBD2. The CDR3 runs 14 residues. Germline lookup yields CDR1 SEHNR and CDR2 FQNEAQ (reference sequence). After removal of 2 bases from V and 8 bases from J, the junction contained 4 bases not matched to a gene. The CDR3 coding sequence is TGTGCCAGCAGCTTACCTAGCGGGGTATATGAGCAGTTCTTC. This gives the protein CASSLPSGVYEQFF.

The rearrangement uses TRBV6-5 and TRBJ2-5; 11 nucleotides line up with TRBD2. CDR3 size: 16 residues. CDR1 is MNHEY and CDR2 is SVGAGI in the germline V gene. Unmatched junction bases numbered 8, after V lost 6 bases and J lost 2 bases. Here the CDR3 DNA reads TGTGCCAGCAGCCTACCGGGACTAGCGGCACAAGAGACCCAGTACTTC. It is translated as CASSLPGLAAQETQYF.

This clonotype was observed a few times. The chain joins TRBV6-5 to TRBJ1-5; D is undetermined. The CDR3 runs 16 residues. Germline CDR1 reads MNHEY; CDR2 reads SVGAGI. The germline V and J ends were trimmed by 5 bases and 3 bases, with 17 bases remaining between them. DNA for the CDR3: TGTGCCAGCAGTCCAACTCCCCGGGCGGTCAATCAGCCCCAGCATTTT. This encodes CASSPTPRAVNQPQHF.

The CDR3 here is CSVVGQAGTEAFF. The CDR3, as DNA: TGCAGCGTTGTCGGCCAGGCGGGCACTGAAGCTTTCTTT. The chain combines TRBV29-1 with TRBJ1-1; D ambiguous. Germline values: CDR1 SQVTM, CDR2 ANQGSEA. Trimming cost V 4 bases and J 4 bases, with 13 bases left between them. There are 13 residues in the CDR3. The whole variable domain, remainder taken from reference TRBV29-1 and TRBJ1-1, is SAVISQKPSRDICQRGTSLTIQCQVDSQVTMMFWYRQQPGQSLTLIATANQGSEATYESGFVIDKFPISRPNLTFSTLTVSNMSPEDSSIYLCSVVGQAGTEAFFGQGTRLTVV.

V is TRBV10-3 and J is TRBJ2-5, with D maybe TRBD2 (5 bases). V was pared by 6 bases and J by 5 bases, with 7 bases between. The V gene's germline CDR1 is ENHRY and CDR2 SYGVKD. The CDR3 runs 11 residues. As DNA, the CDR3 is TGTGCCATCAGCCCGGGGGAGACCCAGTACTTC. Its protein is CAISPGETQYF.

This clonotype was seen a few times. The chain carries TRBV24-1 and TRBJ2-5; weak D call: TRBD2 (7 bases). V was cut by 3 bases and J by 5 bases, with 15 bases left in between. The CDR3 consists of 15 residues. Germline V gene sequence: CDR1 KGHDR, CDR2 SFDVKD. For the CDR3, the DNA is TGTGCCACCAGTGATGCAGGGGAGGGTCGGGAGACCCAGTACTTC. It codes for CATSDAGEGRETQYF.

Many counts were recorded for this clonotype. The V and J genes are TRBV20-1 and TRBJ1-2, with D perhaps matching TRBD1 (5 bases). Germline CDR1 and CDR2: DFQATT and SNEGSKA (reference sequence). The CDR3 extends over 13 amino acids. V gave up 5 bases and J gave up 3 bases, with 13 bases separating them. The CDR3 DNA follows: TGCAGTGCTGATGAGGGGCGCGACTATGGCTACACCTTC. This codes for CSADEGRDYGYTF.

The CDR3: CASSLRGGRADTQYF. The CDR3 region has the DNA TGTGCCAGCAGCTTACGGGGGGGCCGCGCAGATACGCAGTATTTT. This chain uses TRBV7-8 with TRBJ2-3, with 8 bases fitting TRBD2. Germline V gene data show CDR1 as SGHVS and CDR2 as FQNEAQ. J lost 4 bases, V lost 2 bases, and 5 bases had no gene match. The CDR3 sequence is 15 residues long.

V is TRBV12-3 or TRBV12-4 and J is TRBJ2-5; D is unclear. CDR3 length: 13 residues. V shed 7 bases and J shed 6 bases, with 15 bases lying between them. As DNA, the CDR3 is TGTGCCAGCACCTGGACCCTCGAGAAGACCCAGTACTTC. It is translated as CASTWTLEKTQYF.

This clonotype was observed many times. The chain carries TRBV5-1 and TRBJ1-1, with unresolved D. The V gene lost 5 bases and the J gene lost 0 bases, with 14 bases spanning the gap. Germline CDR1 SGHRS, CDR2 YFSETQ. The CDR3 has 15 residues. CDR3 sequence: CASRSGSLMNTEAFF. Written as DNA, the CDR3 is TGCGCCAGCAGGTCCGGGAGCCTCATGAACACTGAAGCTTTCTTT.

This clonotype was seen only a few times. CDR3 DNA: TGTGCCATCAGGGGAACGCCAGATACGCAGTATTTT. It specifies CAIRGTPDTQYF. The chain uses TRBV10-3 and TRBJ2-3, with no clear D. This CDR3 has 12 amino acids. The V end lost 6 bases, the J end lost 4 bases, and 8 bases lay between the germline ends. Germline V gene lookup returns CDR1 ENHRY and CDR2 SYGVKD.

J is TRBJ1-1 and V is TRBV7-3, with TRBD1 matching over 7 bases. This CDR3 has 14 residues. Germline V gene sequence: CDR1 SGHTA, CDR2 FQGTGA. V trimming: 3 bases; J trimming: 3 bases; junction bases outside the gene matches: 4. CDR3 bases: TGTGCCAGCAGCTTCAGCAGGGGGGACACTGAAGCTTTCTTT. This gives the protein CASSFSRGDTEAFF.

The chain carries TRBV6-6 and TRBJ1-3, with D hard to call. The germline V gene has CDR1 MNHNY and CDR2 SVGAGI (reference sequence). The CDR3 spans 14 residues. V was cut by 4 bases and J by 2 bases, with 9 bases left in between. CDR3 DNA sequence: TGTGCCAGCAGTTCGACCCGGGCTGGAAACACCATATATTTT. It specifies CASSSTRAGNTIYF.

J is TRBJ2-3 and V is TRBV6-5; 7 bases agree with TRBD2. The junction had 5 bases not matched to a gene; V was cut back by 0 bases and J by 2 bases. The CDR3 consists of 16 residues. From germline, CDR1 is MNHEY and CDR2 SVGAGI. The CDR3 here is CASSYSFSGVTDTQYF. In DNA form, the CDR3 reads TGTGCCAGCAGTTACTCGTTCAGCGGGGTCACAGATACGCAGTATTTT.

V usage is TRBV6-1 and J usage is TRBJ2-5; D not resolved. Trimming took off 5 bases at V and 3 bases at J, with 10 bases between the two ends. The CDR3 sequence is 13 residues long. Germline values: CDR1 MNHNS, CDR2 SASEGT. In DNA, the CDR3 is TGTGCCAGCAGTCGCGACGGAGAAGAGACCCAGTACTTC. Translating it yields CASSRDGEETQYF.

The DNA of the CDR3 is TGTGCCAGTTCATCATCCGACCGGCGGGGTGAGCAGTTCTTC. Protein: CASSSSDRRGEQFF. This rearrangement joins TRBV6-1 to TRBJ2-1; the D gene is possibly TRBD2 (6 bases). Germline values: CDR1 MNHNS, CDR2 SASEGT. The V and J ends lost 9 bases and 9 bases respectively, with 21 bases between them. This CDR3 comprises 14 residues.